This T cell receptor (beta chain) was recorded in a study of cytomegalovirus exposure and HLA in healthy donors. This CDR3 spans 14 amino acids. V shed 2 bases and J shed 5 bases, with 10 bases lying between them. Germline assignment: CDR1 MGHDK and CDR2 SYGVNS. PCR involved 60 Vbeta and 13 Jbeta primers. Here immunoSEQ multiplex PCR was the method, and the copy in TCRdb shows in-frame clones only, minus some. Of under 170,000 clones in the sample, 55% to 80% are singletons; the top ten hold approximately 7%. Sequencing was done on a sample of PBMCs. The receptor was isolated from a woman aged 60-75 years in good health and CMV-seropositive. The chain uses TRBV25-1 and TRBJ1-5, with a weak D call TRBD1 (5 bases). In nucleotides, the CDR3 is TGTGCCAGCAGTGAAGCTGGGGACTATCAGCCCCAGCATTTT. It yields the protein CASSEAGDYQPQHF.